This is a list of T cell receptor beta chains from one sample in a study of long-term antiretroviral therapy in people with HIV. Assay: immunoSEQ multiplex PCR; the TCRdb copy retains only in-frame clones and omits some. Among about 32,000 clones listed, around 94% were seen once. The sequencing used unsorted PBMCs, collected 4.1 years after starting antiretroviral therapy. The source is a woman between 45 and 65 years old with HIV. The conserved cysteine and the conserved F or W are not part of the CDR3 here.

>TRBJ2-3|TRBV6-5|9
ASTKGYTQY
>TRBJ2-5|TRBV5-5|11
ASSSEAEGTQY
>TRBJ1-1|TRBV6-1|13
ASSEVGLRGAEAF
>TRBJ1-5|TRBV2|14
ASSRSPGQGYQPQH
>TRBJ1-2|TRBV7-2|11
ASSLFERGGYT
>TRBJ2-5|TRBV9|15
ASSVGNSGGARETQY
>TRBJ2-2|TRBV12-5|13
ASGQGQGNTGELF
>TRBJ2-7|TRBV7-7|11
ASSLGNGYEQY
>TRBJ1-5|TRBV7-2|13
ASGGYLGSNQPQH
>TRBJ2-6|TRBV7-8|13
ASSPGTLGANVLT
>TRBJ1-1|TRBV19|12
ASSTQTRKGQAF
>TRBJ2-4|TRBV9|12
ASSVLAGGDIQY
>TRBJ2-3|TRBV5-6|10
ASSLSTDTQY
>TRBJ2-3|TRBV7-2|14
ASSLRLAGGSDTQY
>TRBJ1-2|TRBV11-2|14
ASSLDFITGLGGYT
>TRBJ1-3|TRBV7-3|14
ASSLGTVNSGNTIY
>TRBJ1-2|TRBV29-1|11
SGITGGDYGYT
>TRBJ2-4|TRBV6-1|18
ASSEMGRGTPRLAKNIQY
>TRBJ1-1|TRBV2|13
ASSVSGSVYTEAF
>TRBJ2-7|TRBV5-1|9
ASSPDREQY
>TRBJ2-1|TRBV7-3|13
ASSLIGGGSNEQF
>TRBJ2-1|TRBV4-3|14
ASSQVRGVLLTEQF
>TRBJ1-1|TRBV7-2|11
ASSWTGSFEAF
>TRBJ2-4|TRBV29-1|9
SVQEAAIQY
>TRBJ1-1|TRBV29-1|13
SVVTTGVRNTEAF
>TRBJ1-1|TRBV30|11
AWSVQMNTEAF
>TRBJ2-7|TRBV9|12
ASSVGAAAYEQY
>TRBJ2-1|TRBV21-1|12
ASTGQGPYNEQF
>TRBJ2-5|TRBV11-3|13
ASSPGGRREETQY
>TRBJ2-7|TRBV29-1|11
SVEGTGLNEQY
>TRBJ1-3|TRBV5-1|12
ASSLVGAGNTIY
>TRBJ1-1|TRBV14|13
ASSLTGTGSTEAF
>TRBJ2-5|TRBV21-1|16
ASSKVWTGNHFRETQY
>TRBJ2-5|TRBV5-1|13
ASSGSGLLKETQY
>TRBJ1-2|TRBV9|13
ASSVGPGGAYGYT
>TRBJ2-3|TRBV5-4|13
ASTEGLLSTDTQY
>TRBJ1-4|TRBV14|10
ASSQDQGKLF
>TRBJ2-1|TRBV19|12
ASSIPDRANEQF
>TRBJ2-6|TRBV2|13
ATLRGARGANVLT
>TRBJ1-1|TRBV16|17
ASSHNRGRGSPMNTEAF
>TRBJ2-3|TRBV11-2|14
ASSKGLAGGTDTQY